The TCR beta chain described here comes from a study of beta chain features in type 1 diabetes (dated 2018 in TCRdb). Concerning the study at large: No differences in mean age, gender distribution, total cell number or subset yield were found between patients and healthy donors. A total of 107,917,701 sorted cells were examined across all samples, and the number of cells per subset was strongly correlated with RNA yield. Whereas all 30 or so donors provided naive and central memory subsets, regulatory and stem cell-like memory subsets were isolated from just 8 patients and roughly 8 healthy donors. The study compared TCRB repertoires of sorted circulating CD4+ T cell subsets between recently diagnosed type 1 diabetes patients and matched healthy donors. Paper-wide results and their limitations: PCR might favor shorter templates, but patient and control samples were amplified and corrected together, so any skew would affect both groups equally. Type 1 diabetes patients showed a moderate but significant shortening of TCRB CDR3 length in all four CD4+ subsets. At VDJ recombination sites, type 1 diabetes patients had fewer insertions and more deleted nucleotides, which implies abnormalities in thymic rearrangement. Naive, central memory and regulatory TCRB repertoires appeared more similar among patients than among healthy donors. Because cDNA rather than genomic DNA was sequenced, highly expressing activated cells could have been over-represented, although no difference in activation and CD3 levels was found between groups. Only small numbers of individuals were included in the HLA sub-analyses, which left unresolved whether HLA type had any influence on TCRB rearrangement.

The High Capacity cDNA Reverse Transcription Kit was used to reverse transcribe all of the isolated RNA, meaning that expressed TCRB transcripts were what got sequenced. Deep immunoSEQ sequencing was applied to naive, central memory and regulatory T cell samples, giving an average of roughly 3.5 million total reads per sample. Sorted cells were lysed in RLT buffer and RNA was extracted with DNase-treated RNeasy Micro or Mini kits, depending on cell number. To prevent cross-contamination, each cell subset was processed individually, whereas patient and healthy donor samples were processed jointly. The immunoSEQ multiplex PCR was used to amplify TCRB sequences from cDNA, generating 87-bp fragments that spanned the CDR3 region. Sequencing of the amplicons was done on the Illumina HiSeq platform. The original methods were these. Synthetic template baselines were used to correct PCR bias computationally, reads within Hamming distance 2 were collapsed together, and singletons that could not be merged were discarded. Reads were aligned against IMGT so that V, D and J genes, CDR3 length and insertions or deletions at six rearrangement sites could be assigned. Within each subset, clonotype counts were normalized to the number of sorted cells before true diversity and Gini coefficients were calculated with the tcR R package. The overlap coefficient, calculated on TCRB nucleotide sequences, was used to quantify repertoire sharing. Drawn from immuneACCESS, this table holds only the in-frame rearrangements with V and J called that TCRdb kept. Clones are partly lost; checked studies trace under half to an unresolved V gene and leave the rest unexplained. The V and J calls and clone size are taken from that table; D and trimming were inferred from the DNA. The sample data list about 140,000 clones, and about 13% of these were observed just once. About 1.3% of the sample is in the top ten clones.

This clone has just a few counts. What this receptor recognizes is not known. Nothing much larger sits one base from this clone, and base qualities are not available. Each donor gave one peripheral blood draw, approximately 110 mL on average, collected into heparinised tubes. A BD FACSAria II and a panel including CD45RO, CCR7, CD25, CD127, CD95 and CD27 were used to sort naive, central memory, regulatory and stem cell-like memory CD4+ T cells. All sorted populations exceeded 95% purity. PBMCs were isolated immediately by Lymphoprep density gradient centrifugation and stained directly without culture. To minimize batch effects, samples were stained and sorted in pairs, one healthy donor with one patient per experiment. In the germline V gene, CDR1 corresponds to KGHSH and CDR2 to LQKENI. Trimming costs V 2 bases and J 2 bases, and their ends lie 15 bases apart. The cysteine opens and the phenylalanine closes a CDR3 of 16 amino acids. The retained sequence is limited to the CDR3, 48 bases, with the frame set at the first base.

The rearranged segments are TRBV18 and TRBJ2-5, with TRBD1 as a weak D call on 7 bases. The sequencing sample was made of central memory CD4+ T cells from blood. This sequence was found in a man between 18 and 35 years old with type 1 diabetes. The DNA sequence is as follows: TGTGCCAGCTCACCATATCAGGGGGGCCTTCAAGAGACCCAGTACTTC. Protein translation: CASSPYQGGLQETQYF. With the portions outside the CDR3 filled from the reference TRBV18 and TRBJ2-5 genes, the complete variable region becomes NAGVMQNPRHLVRRRGQEARLRCSPMKGHSHVYWYRQLPEEGLKFMVYLQKENIIDESGMPKERFSAEFPKEGPSILRIQQVVRGDSAAYFCASSPYQGGLQETQYFGPGTRLLVL.